This T cell receptor beta chain was profiled in a study of T cell repertoires in cytomegalovirus infection. Remarks on this clonotype: Its antigen remains unknown.

TCRdb re-called the reads through MiXCR, storing one row per CDR3 protein. The sample carries fewer than 950,000 distinct CDR3 sequences, 30% to 35% recorded once. Source: cultured CD8+ T cells from PBMCs, taken from culture after CMV antigen stimulation. The clonotype comes from a human donor in good health (CMV status not recorded). Some clones in this sample may be carry-over from other donors' samples.

This chain's CDR3 is CASSYIQGSRYGYTF. CDR3 sequence (DNA): TGTGCCAGCAGTTACATACAGGGGAGTCGCTATGGCTACACCTTC. The chain uses TRBV6-6 and TRBJ1-2, with 7 bases that match TRBD1. This CDR3 has 15 residues. Per germline, CDR1 MNHNY and CDR2 SVGAGI (reference sequence). J gave up 4 bases and V 2 bases, and 7 bases lay outside the gene matches.